This T cell receptor beta chain was captured in a study of persistence of HIV-infected CD4 T cells (dated by TCRdb to the early 2020s). Background on the whole study: The study isolated CMV- and HIV-1 Gag-responding CD4+ T cells from ART-treated individuals to examine antigen-driven clonal expansion of HIV-1-infected cells. The median time the participants had spent on suppressive ART was eight to nine years. Peripheral blood samples of up to roughly 200 mL were collected at multiple time points, except for two participants, who underwent leukapheresis at a single time point. The clonality of all cells in each sorted population was measured by TCRbeta sequencing, and the clonality of infected cells was measured by proviral sequencing. Cross-participant TCR cluster analysis included roughly 8 participants for CMV and 6 or 7 participants for Gag. Study-level results and caveats: TCR oligoclonality correlated with proviral oligoclonality within the same sorted populations. Restriction of bulk TCR analyses to the rare CMV-responding cells that actually carried HIV-1 proviruses was not possible. Antigen-responding cells were enriched for degenerate expanded CDR3beta sequences, which suggests convergent selection of CD4+ responses to CMV and Gag. TCRbeta richness in CMV- and Gag-responding cells was significantly lower than in anti-CD3/anti-CD28-responding cells; CMV-responding cells had higher oligoclonality than CD3/CD28-stimulated and Gag-responding cells. Only a small number of individuals took part in the study, and the range of antigens tested was limited.

The immunoSEQ hsTCRB assay version 4, run in survey mode, was used to sequence TCRbeta repertoires from genomic DNA. For TCRbeta sequencing, genomic DNA was diluted to approximately 9.9 ng/uL, and up to roughly 1 ug was used per sample. As for how the authors treated the data: Analysis of the TCRbeta data was done in ImmunoSeq Analyzer 3.0, and diversity was computed on productive nucleotide rearrangements. The improved Chao index was used to estimate lower-bound TCR diversity, and the Gini coefficient was used to estimate clonality using the Immunarch R package. Nucleotide rearrangements that differed but encoded the same CDR3beta amino acid sequence were counted as separate clonotypes. Differential abundance analysis identified TCRbeta sequences significantly enriched in antigen-responding cells relative to anti-CD3/anti-CD28-activated cells. TCRs were clustered by predicted peptide-MHC specificity with GLIPH2, both within individual participants and across merged participant data sets. Not all clones reach the TCRdb copy of this immuneACCESS table, which keeps in-frame sequences only. Checked studies attribute under half of the gap to unresolved V genes and leave the rest unexplained. The V and J calls and the clone size are those of that table, but D and trimming were determined from the DNA. The sample records tens of thousands of clones, around 82% of which are singletons. 0.75% to 0.95% of the sample goes to the ten largest clones.

The treatment or condition label on this specimen signifies: suppressive antiretroviral therapy. Lysates of CMV-infected fibroblasts at roughly 9.6 ug/mL were used to stimulate the cells. Memory CD4+ T cells that did not respond, being CD40L-negative, CD69-negative and CD45RO-high, were sorted as memory populations depleted of antigen-responding cells. HIV-1-infected adults in whom suppressive ART had been started during chronic infection were enrolled as participants. For at least 4 years, participants had undetectable plasma HIV-1 RNA, below 50 copies/mL. To be included, participants needed a CD4+ T cell count above 400 cells/uL and a positive CMV serology. Before stimulation, PBMCs were isolated using density centrifugation and then depleted of CD8+ T cells. For roughly 17 hours, CD8-depleted PBMCs were stimulated with anti-CD28/CD49d costimulation, a CD40-blocking antibody, and enfuvirtide, which was added to prevent new infections. Sorting was done on either a Beckman Coulter MoFlo Legacy or an XDP sorter, and propidium iodide was used to exclude dead cells. Genomic DNA was extracted using the QIAamp DNA Mini Kit for samples with more than one million cells and using the Quick-DNA Microprep Kit for all other samples.

Of note for this clone: Its antigen is still unknown. No quality values exist for individual bases; no much larger clone is one base distant.

The V and J ends are trimmed by 0 bases and 3 bases, leaving 12 bases between them. Reading the germline V gene gives CDR1 SGHRS and CDR2 YFSETQ. The CDR3 numbers 15 residues from cysteine through phenylalanine. The DNA shown is the 45-base CDR3, in frame from base 1. The sequences come from CD4+ T cells sorted from PBMCs after approximately 20-hour stimulation, collected from a patient who received antiretroviral therapy. In light of the paper, this sample's cell subset or site label describes: CD40L-CD69- CD45RO-high memory CD4 T cells not responding to CMV lysate. This receptor was obtained from an adult woman with HIV who was CMV-seropositive. This receptor chain uses TRBV5-1 and TRBJ1-1; the D gene assignment is ambiguous. The CDR3: CASSLEVLGYTEAFF. DNA sequence: TGCGCCAGCAGCTTGGAAGTGTTAGGTTACACTGAAGCTTTCTTT.